The 18 T cell receptor beta chains given below trace back to one sample, sequenced in a study of beta chain features in type 1 diabetes. These receptors' targets are unknown. The sequenced template was cDNA made from the entire isolated RNA. The repertoire was sequenced with immunoSEQ multiplex PCR; TCRdb's copy has only in-frame clones and lacks some. The sample shows hundreds of thousands of clones, 11% to 15% of them seen only once. Study-level points and caveats: When Type 1 diabetes patients were examined, their TCRB CDR3s proved moderately but significantly shorter in all four CD4+ subsets.

The sample was naive CD4+ T cells from blood. The receptors derive from a young man with type 1 diabetes.

This clone was counted only a few times. The chain joins TRBV7-2 to TRBJ1-2; TRBD1 might be the D (5 bases). With 4 bases removed from V and 1 base from J, the gap between germline ends came to 10 bases. The CDR3 sequence is 14 residues long. Germline V gives CDR1 SGHTA, CDR2 FQGNSA. This CDR3 reads CASSSGRYNYGYTF. The CDR3 DNA reads as TGTGCCAGCAGCTCGGGACGGTATAACTATGGCTACACCTTC. Full variable domain (remainder filled in from reference TRBV7-2 and TRBJ1-2): GAGVSQSPSNKVTEKGKDVELRCDPISGHTALYWYRQSLGQGLEFLIYFQGNSAPDKSGLPSDRFSAERTGGSVSTLTIQRTQQEDSAVYLCASSSGRYNYGYTFGSGTRLTVV.

This clone was picked up a small number of times. The chain has TRBV5-4 and TRBJ2-3; D is perhaps TRBD1 or TRBD2 (6 bases each). The CDR3 length is 14 residues. V gave up 2 bases and J gave up 3 bases, with 10 bases separating them. Germline loops: CDR1 SGHNT, CDR2 YYREEE (reference sequence). The CDR3 sequence: CASSFQGRTDTQYF. The DNA of the CDR3 is TGTGCCAGCAGCTTCCAGGGGAGGACAGATACGCAGTATTTT. Full variable domain (rest looked up from reference TRBV5-4 and TRBJ2-3): ETGVTQSPTHLIKTRGQQVTLRCSSQSGHNTVSWYQQALGQGPQFIFQYYREEENGRGNFPPRFSGLQFPNYSSELNVNALELDDSALYLCASSFQGRTDTQYFGPGTRLTVL.

This sequence joins TRBV4-2 and TRBJ2-7; D may be TRBD2 (6 bases). From germline, CDR1 is LGHNA and CDR2 YNFKEQ. V was cut by 1 base and J by 3 bases, with 10 bases left in between. The length of the CDR3 is 14 residues. The CDR3 DNA reads TGTGCCAGCAGCCAAGGGGGACTTGGCTACGAGCAGTACTTC. Protein sequence: CASSQGGLGYEQYF.

In this sample, this clone turned up a few times. The gene calls are TRBV5-1 and TRBJ2-1; 7 bases are a match to TRBD2. Germline CDR1 and CDR2: SGHRS and YFSETQ. J lost 6 bases, V lost 4 bases, and 10 bases had no gene match. The CDR3 covers 15 residues. CDR3 bases: TGCGCCAGCAGCCTAGGACTAGGGCGTCTCAATGAGCAGTTCTTC. Its translation is CASSLGLGRLNEQFF.

This clone was observed a few times. The rearrangement joins TRBV5-1 to TRBJ2-5, with D possibly matching TRBD1 (6 bases). Trimming cost V 2 bases and J 5 bases, with 16 bases left between them. This CDR3 comprises 15 residues. Germline V gives CDR1 SGHRS, CDR2 YFSETQ. CDR3 in DNA: TGCGCCAGCAGCTTCGATTACAGGGCCGGGGAGACCCAGTACTTC. This codes for CASSFDYRAGETQYF.

This chain links TRBV4-1 with TRBJ2-7, with 9 positions matching TRBD2. There are 18 residues in the CDR3. The germline V gene has CDR1 MGHRA and CDR2 YSYEKL. J lost 5 bases, V lost 6 bases, and 20 bases had no gene match. The CDR3 DNA sequence: TGCGCCAGCAGTCAGACCCCTTTGCACCGTAGCGGGAGAAACGAGCAGTACTTC. Its translation is CASSQTPLHRSGRNEQYF.

J is TRBJ2-2 and V is TRBV2; the D gene is possibly TRBD2 (5 bases). Trimming stripped 5 bases from V and 6 bases from J, with 16 bases between. CDR1 and CDR2 from the germline V gene are SNHLY and FYNNEI. The CDR3 totals 15 residues. The CDR3 here is CASSFNSRRAGELFF. The CDR3, as DNA: TGTGCCAGCAGTTTTAACAGCCGGCGGGCCGGGGAGCTGTTTTTT.

This clone showed up just a few times. The chain links TRBV10-1 to TRBJ2-5, with 11 bases lining up with TRBD2. Trimming removed 3 bases from V and 2 bases from J; junction bases left unmatched: 5. The CDR3 length is 16 residues. Germline assignment: CDR1 WNHNN and CDR2 SYGVQD (reference sequence). The CDR3 spells CASSDPGTSGQETQYF. CDR3 nucleotide sequence: TGCGCCAGCAGTGACCCAGGGACTAGCGGACAAGAGACCCAGTACTTC.

J is TRBJ2-1 and V is TRBV10-3; 10 nucleotides match TRBD2. Germline V gives CDR1 ENHRY, CDR2 SYGVKD. V lost 8 bases and J lost 3; bases outside the gene matches: 4. This CDR3 is 14 amino acids long. The CDR3 region is CAISLAGDYNEQFF. DNA of the CDR3: TGTGCCATCTCTCTAGCGGGGGACTACAATGAGCAGTTCTTC.

This clone showed up just a few times. V and J are TRBV19 and TRBJ1-5, with D hard to call. This CDR3 comprises 12 residues. Trimming pared 6 bases from V and 5 bases from J, leaving 8 bases between. Germline V lookup: CDR1 LNHDA, CDR2 SQIVND (reference sequence). DNA of the CDR3: TGTGCCAGTAGCCCTCAGTATCAGCCCCAGCATTTT. Encoded protein: CASSPQYQPQHF.

In its sample, this clone was seen a few times. The chain employs TRBV13 and TRBJ2-3, with 10 bases identical to TRBD2. In germline, CDR1 is PRHDT, CDR2 FYEKMQ (reference sequence). With 5 bases clipped from V and 6 bases from J, the junction kept 8 bases outside the gene matches. This CDR3 is built from 15 residues. In DNA form, the CDR3 reads TGTGCCAGCAGCCGTACTAGCGGGATAGGGGATACGCAGTATTTT. This gives the protein CASSRTSGIGDTQYF. The full variable domain, with the rest looked up from reference TRBV13 and TRBJ2-3, is AAGVIQSPRHLIKEKRETATLKCYPIPRHDTVYWYQQGPGQDPQFLISFYEKMQSDKGSIPDRFSAQQFSDYHSELNMSSLELGDSALYFCASSRTSGIGDTQYFGPGTRLTVL.

This clone was observed a handful of times. Other DNA sequences in the same sample also yield this CDR3. This chain joins TRBV30 and TRBJ2-1, with 7 positions matching TRBD2. V shed 0 bases, J shed 2 bases, and the junction held 4 bases outside the gene matches. Germline CDR1 and CDR2: GTSNPN and SVGIG (reference sequence). The CDR3 has 15 amino acids. The CDR3 sequence: CAWSVLAGAYNEQFF. Here the CDR3 DNA reads TGTGCCTGGAGTGTACTGGCGGGGGCCTACAATGAGCAGTTCTTC.

This clone has just a few counts. The chain recombines TRBV28 with TRBJ1-2; D gene uncertain. CDR1 MDHEN and CDR2 SYDVKM come from the germline V gene. The CDR3 totals 12 residues. Trimming cost V 1 base and J 7 bases, with 7 bases left between them. The CDR3 sequence is CASSLSQPGYTF. For the CDR3, the DNA is TGTGCCAGCAGTTTATCACAGCCTGGCTACACCTTC.

This chain links TRBV30 with TRBJ2-7; maybe TRBD1 (5 bases). Germline values: CDR1 GTSNPN, CDR2 SVGIG (reference sequence). V lost 0 bases and J 5 bases, leaving 14 bases between the germline ends. This CDR3 is 14 amino acids long. The CDR3 DNA is TGTGCCTGGAGTGTAATGGGAAGGGGCGACGAGCAGTACTTC. Translating it yields CAWSVMGRGDEQYF.

This chain uses TRBV2 with TRBJ2-5; 9 bases agree with TRBD2. V was clipped by 4 bases and J by 5 bases; unmatched bases: 5. Germline V lookup: CDR1 SNHLY, CDR2 FYNNEI. This CDR3 has 14 amino acids. CDR3 DNA: TGTGCCAGCAGTGGGCGGGAGGGCGTCGAGACCCAGTACTTC. Amino acids: CASSGREGVETQYF.

The chain employs TRBV29-1 and TRBJ2-3; TRBD2 is a possible D gene (6 bases). The germline V gene has CDR1 SQVTM and CDR2 ANQGSEA. The ends were cut back, 3 bases at V and 0 bases at J, with 10 bases in the middle. There are 14 residues in the CDR3. The DNA of the CDR3 is TGCAGCGTTGATGGGGGACTTAGCACAGATACGCAGTATTTT. Its translation: CSVDGGLSTDTQYF.

The chain joins TRBV4-3 to TRBJ2-5, with D perhaps TRBD1 (5 bases). This CDR3 has 13 amino acids. Germline V gives CDR1 LGHNA, CDR2 YSLEER. The V gene lost 0 bases and the J gene lost 11 bases, with 13 bases spanning the gap. For the CDR3, the DNA is TGCGCCAGCAGCCAAGATGGACACTTGCCTCAGTACTTC. It yields the protein CASSQDGHLPQYF.

This CDR3 reads CASSLVDMVQYF. The CDR3 coding sequence is TGTGCCAGCAGCTTGGTAGACATGGTGCAGTATTTT. V and J are TRBV5-4 and TRBJ2-3, with D unclear. Per the germline V gene, CDR1 is SGHNT and CDR2 is YYREEE (reference sequence). Trimming took off 0 bases at V and 11 bases at J, with 10 bases between the two ends. This CDR3 is 12 amino acids long.